The 21 T cell receptor beta chains below all came from one sample that was sequenced in a study of response to subunit inactivated influenza vaccine. From the RT-PCR reads, TCRdb called clonotypes with MiXCR, one entry per CDR3 protein. The table has around 520,000 distinct CDR3 sequences, around 25% seen once. The sample here was CD4+ T cells sorted from PBMCs, taken around 5 days after vaccination. All receptors derive from a man aged 50 or older who received an inactivated influenza vaccine.

This clonotype was counted a few times. The CDR3 bases are TGCGCCAGCAGCTTGGGAGTCCAGCGAGCCTACGAGCAGTACTTC. It is translated as CASSLGVQRAYEQYF. The chain couples TRBV5-1 to TRBJ2-7; D gene uncertain. Germline loops: CDR1 SGHRS, CDR2 YFSETQ. The CDR3 consists of 15 residues. Trimming shortened V by 0 bases and J by 2 bases, and 12 bases separated the two germline ends.

As concerns this clonotype: The junction does not match germline at one end; this may be a read error. The genes are TRBV29-1 and TRBJ2-3, with a tentative D call TRBD2 (6 bases). Germline-derived CDR1 and CDR2 are SQVTM and ANQGSEA. The CDR3 contains 14 residues. DNA for the CDR3: TGCAGCGTCGTCCTTTTTACTAGCACAGATACGCAGAATTTT. Protein: CSVVLFTSTDTQNF.

The rearrangement links TRBV6-2 or TRBV6-3 to TRBJ2-7; D might be TRBD1 or TRBD2, each matching 5 bases. The CDR3 runs to 14 residues. Trimming removed 4 bases at V and 3 bases at J, with 13 bases between. The germline V gene encodes CDR1 MNHEY and CDR2 SVGEGT. The CDR3 nucleotides read TGTGCCAGCAGTTGGGGACCTGAACTCTACGAGCAGTACTTC. Translating gives CASSWGPELYEQYF.

This clonotype was observed many times. The chain recombines TRBV12-3 or TRBV12-4 with TRBJ2-2; 11 nucleotides align to TRBD2. V lost 4 bases to trimming and J lost 2 bases; unmatched junction nucleotides: 3. This CDR3 comprises 16 residues. CDR3 in amino acids: CASSWGLAANTGELFF. Written as DNA, the CDR3 is TGTGCCAGCAGTTGGGGACTAGCGGCCAACACCGGGGAGCTGTTTTTT.

The rearrangement links TRBV29-1 to TRBJ1-2; no firm D call. Between the trimmed V and J ends, which lost 6 bases and 7 bases, there was a span of 15 bases. This CDR3 contains 12 residues. Germline V gives CDR1 SQVTM, CDR2 ANQGSEA. This CDR3 is CSVATRRTGYTF. The CDR3 DNA reads as TGCAGCGTCGCCACCCGGAGGACTGGCTACACCTTC.

The rearrangement links TRBV10-3 to TRBJ2-1, with D perhaps assigned TRBD1 or TRBD2 (5 bases each). This CDR3 is built from 13 residues. Germline CDR1 and CDR2: ENHRY and SYGVKD. V was pared by 4 bases and J by 6 bases, with 10 bases between. In nucleotides, the CDR3 is TGTGCCATCAGTGGAGGGGCTAGCAATGAGCAGTTCTTC. Its translation: CAISGGASNEQFF.

The rearrangement links TRBV20-1 to TRBJ2-7, with TRBD2 matching over 8 bases. The V gene's germline CDR1 is DFQATT and CDR2 SNEGSKA (reference sequence). There are 15 residues in the CDR3. The junction had 13 bases not matched to a gene; V was cut back by 0 bases and J by 9 bases. CDR3 in amino acids: CSARDPREGALVQYF. CDR3 in DNA: TGCAGTGCTAGAGATCCCCGGGAGGGAGCACTCGTGCAGTACTTC.

V is TRBV6-2 or TRBV6-3 and J is TRBJ2-1; 15 nucleotides align to TRBD2. Germline lookup yields CDR1 MNHEY and CDR2 SVGEGT. CDR3 length equals 15 residues. J lost 8 bases, V lost 7 bases, and 6 bases had no gene match. The CDR3 protein is CASTAGTSGRYEQFF. Here the CDR3 DNA reads TGTGCCAGCACCGCAGGGACTAGCGGGAGGTATGAGCAGTTCTTC.

The chain recombines TRBV2 with TRBJ2-7, with no clear D. Germline CDR1 SNHLY, CDR2 FYNNEI. The V end lost 4 bases, the J end lost 2 bases, and 12 bases lay between the germline ends. This CDR3 spans 14 amino acids. CDR3 region: CASSGPPAPYEQYF. The CDR3 DNA reads TGTGCCAGCAGTGGCCCGCCCGCCCCCTACGAGCAGTACTTC.

This clonotype was detected once. The chain combines TRBV6-5 with TRBJ2-2; D possibly corresponds to TRBD1 (5 bases). The ends were cut back, 2 bases at V and 1 base at J, with 11 bases in the middle. Germline V gives CDR1 MNHEY, CDR2 SVGAGI. The CDR3 is 16 residues long. As DNA, the CDR3 is TGTGCCAGCAGTTACGAAGGGGTGGGGAACACCGGGGAGCTGTTTTTT. Translation gives CASSYEGVGNTGELFF.

CDR3 nucleotide sequence: TGTGCCAGCAGCTTAATACAGACAGGGACTAGCGGGAGACGGGATGAGCAGTTCTTC. Translation gives CASSLIQTGTSGRRDEQFF. This chain uses TRBV7-6 with TRBJ2-1; 14 positions agree with TRBD2. With 2 bases clipped from V and 8 bases from J, the junction kept 14 bases outside the gene matches. The V gene's germline CDR1 is SGHVS and CDR2 FNYEAQ. The CDR3 runs to 19 residues. Looking up the rest from reference TRBV7-6 and TRBJ2-1 gives the full variable domain: GAGVSQSPRYKVTKRGQDVALRCDPISGHVSLYWYRQALGQGPEFLTYFNYEAQQDKSGLPNDRFSAERPEGSISTLTIQRTEQRDSAMYRCASSLIQTGTSGRRDEQFFGPGTRLTVL.

The sample holds a few counts of this clonotype. The chain couples TRBV7-9 to TRBJ2-3, with D maybe TRBD2 (5 bases). V shed 7 bases and J shed 3 bases, with 8 bases lying between them. CDR3 length equals 12 residues. Per the germline V gene, CDR1 is SEHNR and CDR2 is FQNEAQ (reference sequence). As DNA, the CDR3 is TGTGCCAGCAACCCGGGGACAGATACGCAGTATTTT. Translated, it gives CASNPGTDTQYF. Full variable domain (outside the CDR3, taken from reference TRBV7-9 and TRBJ2-3): DTGVSQNPRHKITKRGQNVTFRCDPISEHNRLYWYRQTLGQGPEFLTYFQNEAQLEKSRLLSDRFSAERPKGSFSTLEIQRTEQGDSAMYLCASNPGTDTQYFGPGTRLTVL.

The rearrangement links TRBV7-9 to TRBJ1-1; a weak D match, TRBD1 (6 bases). The CDR3 sequence is 14 residues long. Germline-derived CDR1 and CDR2 are SEHNR and FQNEAQ (reference sequence). Deletions cut 5 bases from V and 5 bases from J, with 15 bases between. In DNA, the CDR3 is TGTGCCAGCAGCCTAAATACAGGGCAGACTGAAGCTTTCTTT. Translating it yields CASSLNTGQTEAFF.

The V call is TRBV12-3 or TRBV12-4, the J call TRBJ2-2; D remains unclear. The germline V and J ends were trimmed by 3 bases and 6 bases, with 8 bases remaining between them. The CDR3 runs 13 residues. The CDR3 DNA reads TGTGCCAGCAGTTTCGGCGGTTCCGGGGAGCTGTTTTTT. This gives the protein CASSFGGSGELFF.

This clonotype was picked up a small number of times. The CDR3 coding sequence is TGCAGTGCTAGAGATTGGGACGGGGTGGCTGGCTATGAGCAGTTCTTC. This sequence encodes CSARDWDGVAGYEQFF. The chain has TRBV20-1 and TRBJ2-1; TRBD1 or TRBD2 may be the D gene (5 bases each). V was trimmed by 0 bases and J by 8 bases, leaving 20 bases between them. CDR1 and CDR2 (germline): DFQATT, SNEGSKA (reference sequence). This CDR3 is 16 amino acids long.

CDR3 sequence reads: CASSPTGQGPYEQYF. CDR3 sequence (DNA): TGCGCCAGCAGCCCCACCGGACAGGGACCCTACGAGCAGTACTTC. The V gene is TRBV4-3, the J gene TRBJ2-7; the match to TRBD1 covers 8 bases. CDR3 size: 15 residues. V dropped 4 bases and J dropped 2; count of bases not matched to a gene: 7. Per the germline V gene, CDR1 is LGHNA and CDR2 is YSLEER.

This clonotype was counted only a few times. The chain carries TRBV12-3 or TRBV12-4 and TRBJ1-1; no firm D call. V shed 8 bases and J shed 0 bases, with 7 bases lying between them. The length of the CDR3 is 12 residues. The CDR3, as DNA: TGTGCCAGCGGTATCATGAACACTGAAGCTTTCTTT. Protein product: CASGIMNTEAFF.

The chain carries TRBV20-1 and TRBJ2-5; tentatively, D is TRBD1 (5 bases). The CDR3 sequence is 16 residues long. Germline-derived CDR1 and CDR2 are DFQATT and SNEGSKA (reference sequence). V was cut by 0 bases and J by 1 base, with 15 bases left in between. The CDR3 sequence: CSARDRQPRSQETQYF. The CDR3 bases are TGCAGTGCTAGAGATCGACAGCCGAGGAGCCAAGAGACCCAGTACTTC.

The J gene is TRBJ2-4, the V gene TRBV5-6; D uncertain. The CDR3 has 14 amino acids. Trimming took off 2 bases at V and 0 bases at J, with 6 bases between the two ends. Germline assignment: CDR1 SGHDT and CDR2 YYEEEE. CDR3 nucleotide sequence: TGTGCCAGCAGCTTCCTATTAGCCAAAAACATTCAGTACTTC. This encodes CASSFLLAKNIQYF.

This clonotype has a handful of counts. The chain recombines TRBV4-1 with TRBJ1-5, with a possible D match to TRBD1 (5 bases). Germline V gene sequence: CDR1 MGHRA, CDR2 YSYEKL. CDR3 length: 16 residues. V dropped 1 base and J dropped 4 bases, with 14 bases sitting between them. DNA for the CDR3: TGCGCCAGCAGCCAAGGTTATAGGGGAGGGAATCAGCCCCAGCATTTT. Translating gives CASSQGYRGGNQPQHF.

Ten or more counts support this clonotype. This chain links TRBV7-6 with TRBJ2-3; TRBD2 matches 9 bases. This CDR3 is built from 15 residues. Germline values: CDR1 SGHVS, CDR2 FNYEAQ. V shed 3 bases, J shed 3 bases, and the junction held 4 bases outside the gene matches. CDR3 residues: CASSFSGRRTDTQYF. DNA for the CDR3: TGTGCCAGCAGCTTTAGCGGGAGACGGACAGATACGCAGTATTTT.